Included here is one T cell receptor beta chain sequence, with context. The sample is drawn from a study of cytomegalovirus exposure and HLA in healthy donors. Vbeta (60) and Jbeta (13) primers were used in the PCR. The repertoire was sequenced with immunoSEQ multiplex PCR; TCRdb's copy has only in-frame clones and lacks some. Altogether 100,000 or so clones are present, over 80% being singletons, with the ten largest covering roughly 6%. This sequence originates from a man aged 18 to 29 in good health and CMV-seronegative. Material: PBMCs.

CDR3 sequence: CASNPLAGVPGANVLTF. DNA of the CDR3: TGTGCCAGCAACCCACTAGCGGGAGTGCCCGGGGCCAACGTCCTGACTTTC. J is TRBJ2-6 and V is TRBV27; the match to TRBD2 covers 11 bases. After removal of 7 bases from V and 4 bases from J, the junction contained 9 bases not matched to a gene. CDR3 size: 17 residues. Germline CDR1 reads MNHEY; CDR2 reads SMNVEV (reference sequence). The full variable domain, with the rest looked up from reference TRBV27 and TRBJ2-6, is EAQVTQNPRYLITVTGKKLTVTCSQNMNHEYMSWYRQDPGLGLRQIYYSMNVEVTDKGDVPEGYKVSRKEKRNFPLILESPSPNQTSLYFCASNPLAGVPGANVLTFGAGSRLTVL.